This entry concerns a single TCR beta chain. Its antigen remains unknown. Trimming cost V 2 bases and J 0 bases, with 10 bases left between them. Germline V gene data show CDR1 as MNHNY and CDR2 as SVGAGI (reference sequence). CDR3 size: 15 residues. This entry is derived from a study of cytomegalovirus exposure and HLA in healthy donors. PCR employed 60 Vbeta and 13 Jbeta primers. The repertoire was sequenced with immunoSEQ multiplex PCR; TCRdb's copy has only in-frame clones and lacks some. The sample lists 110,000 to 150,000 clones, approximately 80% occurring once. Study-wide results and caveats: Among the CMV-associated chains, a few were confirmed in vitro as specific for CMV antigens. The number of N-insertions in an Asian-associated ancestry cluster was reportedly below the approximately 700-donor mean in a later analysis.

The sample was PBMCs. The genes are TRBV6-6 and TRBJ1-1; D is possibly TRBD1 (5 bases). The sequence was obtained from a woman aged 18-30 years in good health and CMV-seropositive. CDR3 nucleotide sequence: TGTGCCAGCAGTTACAGGGGTGGGATGAACACTGAAGCTTTCTTT. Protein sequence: CASSYRGGMNTEAFF.